Below are 25 T cell receptor beta chains sequenced from a single sample in a study of molecular identifiers for immune sequencing clone quantification. TCRdb re-derived calls from the PCR reads in MiXCR, one entry per CDR3 protein. In the table there are 300,000 to 350,000 distinct CDR3 sequences, around a fifth of which are singletons. Sequencing was performed on naive CD8+ T cells from blood, with Jurkat cell RNA spiked in. Subset described: FACS-sorted CD8+CD4-CCR7+CD45RA+ naive T cells. The source is a human donor in good health. Some libraries in this study had Jurkat cell RNA spiked in.

Turning to this clonotype: Germline and junction disagree at one end, which may indicate a read error. CDR3 coding DNA: TGCGCCTGCAGCCAAGACAGGGGACCCACCGGGGAGCTGTTTTTT. Encoded protein: CACSQDRGPTGELFF. The J gene is TRBJ2-2, the V gene TRBV4-3, with 8 bases aligning to TRBD1. Germline-derived CDR1 and CDR2 are LGHNA and YSLEER. The CDR3 runs 15 residues.

The genes are TRBV24-1 and TRBJ1-1, with D uncertain. CDR1 is KGHDR, CDR2 SFDVKD, per germline. CDR3 length equals 13 residues. The ends were cut back, 4 bases at V and 1 base at J, with 6 bases in the middle. The CDR3 spells CATSEAGNTEAFF. CDR3 DNA: TGTGCCACCAGTGAAGCAGGGAACACTGAAGCTTTCTTT.

Comments on this clonotype: The junction departs from the called germline gene at one end, perhaps through a read error. This CDR3 reads CVSSSPGWAYEQYF. The CDR3 nucleotides read TGTGTCAGCAGCTCCCCGGGTTGGGCCTACGAGCAGTACTTC. This sequence joins TRBV7-3 and TRBJ2-7; D call uncertain. Looked up from germline, CDR1 is SGHTA and CDR2 is FQGTGA. The CDR3 is made up of 14 amino acids.

Concerning this clonotype itself: One junction end does not reproduce the germline sequence, and a read error may be involved. The chain has TRBV14 and TRBJ2-2; 8 bases align to TRBD1. Looked up from germline, CDR1 is SGHDN and CDR2 is FVKESK. CDR3 length: 19 residues. The CDR3 region has the DNA TGTGCCAGCGGCCAAGATCATGGTGTTGGACAGGGGAACACCGGGGAGCTGTTTTTT. Residues: CASGQDHGVGQGNTGELFF.

This clonotype has only a few counts. The chain employs TRBV30 and TRBJ2-7; D is possibly TRBD2 (5 bases). The germline gives CDR1 GTSNPN, CDR2 SVGIG (reference sequence). CDR3 length equals 19 residues. V was cut by 2 bases and J by 2 bases, with 28 bases left in between. CDR3 nucleotide sequence: TGTGCCTGGAGTCGCATATTAGGAGGTCATACCCATTCGACCTACGAGCAGTACTTC. It encodes CAWSRILGGHTHSTYEQYF.

This clonotype was recorded at least ten times. V is TRBV7-6 and J is TRBJ2-7, with D perhaps TRBD1 or TRBD2 (6 bases each). Trimming left V 1 base short and J 9 bases short, with 25 bases between. From germline, CDR1 is SGHVS and CDR2 FNYEAQ. This CDR3 contains 17 residues. DNA of the CDR3: TGTGCCAGCAGCTTAGAAGGCGTCGGGGGCCTAGCCGCTCGGCAGTACTTC. It is translated as CASSLEGVGGLAARQYF.

This clonotype has a count of ten or more. The chain joins TRBV5-5 to TRBJ1-5; D unclear. Trimming took 0 bases from V and 0 from J, leaving 7 bases between them. The V gene's germline CDR1 is SGHKS and CDR2 YYEKEE (reference sequence). The CDR3 contains 15 residues. CDR3 bases: TGTGCCAGCAGCTTGGGCACGTATAGCAATCAGCCCCAGCATTTT. Residues: CASSLGTYSNQPQHF.

The rearrangement joins TRBV12-3 or TRBV12-4 to TRBJ1-2, with 7 bases aligning to TRBD1. Trimming cost V 8 bases and J 4 bases; bases outside gene matches: 13. The CDR3 runs 15 residues. CDR3 residues: CASGGQARPSYGYTF. CDR3 sequence (DNA): TGTGCCAGCGGCGGACAGGCCCGACCTTCCTATGGCTACACCTTC.

As concerns this clonotype: The missing conserved phenylalanine or tryptophan at the end of this CDR3 makes a read error likely. V is TRBV4-1 and J is TRBJ1-1; 8 positions agree with TRBD1. The length of the CDR3 is 16 residues. Germline trimming cut 4 bases from V and 4 bases from J; bases unmatched to any gene: 11. Germline values: CDR1 MGHRA, CDR2 YSYEKL. DNA of the CDR3: TGCGCCAGCAGCCCCGGGACAGGAGAGTTTATCACTGAAGCTTTCTTA. Protein: CASSPGTGEFITEAFL.

This clonotype was counted a few times. The rearrangement uses TRBV30 and TRBJ2-7; D uncertain. Germline loops: CDR1 GTSNPN, CDR2 SVGIG (reference sequence). Trimming cost V 1 base and J 0 bases, with 7 bases left between them. The CDR3 sequence is 13 residues long. CDR3 region: CAWSAPASYEQYF. CDR3 DNA sequence: TGTGCCTGGAGTGCCCCGGCCTCCTACGAGCAGTACTTC.

As for this clonotype: The final CDR3 position lacks the conserved phenylalanine or tryptophan, pointing to a likely read error. The CDR3 loop reads CASSDRQDYQTEQFS. In DNA, the CDR3 is TGTGCCAGCAGTGACCGCCAGGACTATCAAACTGAGCAGTTCTCC. J is TRBJ2-1 and V is TRBV12-3 or TRBV12-4, with a possible D match to TRBD2 (6 bases). CDR3 size: 15 residues. The V gene lost 5 bases and the J gene lost 9 bases, with 20 bases spanning the gap.

This clonotype is a singleton in its sample. The conserved final phenylalanine or tryptophan is absent from the CDR3, which likely points to a read error. The chain couples TRBV5-3 to TRBJ2-5; D is unclear. TRBV5-3 is an ORF for which the function is uncertain. Trimming removed 8 bases at V and 5 bases at J, with 19 bases between. This CDR3 region has 14 residues. This CDR3 reads CASSPTPARETQYS. Here the CDR3 DNA reads TGTGCCAGCAGCCCGACACCGGCCAGGGAGACCCAGTACTCC.

The chain carries TRBV27 and TRBJ1-2; 9 nucleotides line up with TRBD1. V lost 3 bases and J lost 8; bases outside the gene matches: 7. The CDR3 totals 14 residues. From germline, CDR1 is MNHEY and CDR2 SMNVEV (reference sequence). CDR3 residues: CASSFLQGAGGYTF. In DNA form, the CDR3 reads TGTGCCAGCAGTTTTCTACAGGGGGCAGGCGGCTACACCTTC.

This clonotype was recorded at least ten times. This chain links TRBV6-5 with TRBJ1-1, with D uncertain. The CDR3 runs 14 residues. The germline V and J ends were trimmed by 8 bases and 0 bases, with 13 bases remaining between them. Germline-derived CDR1 and CDR2 are MNHEY and SVGAGI. CDR3 region: CASGLTELNTEAFF. The CDR3 DNA reads TGTGCCAGCGGGTTAACAGAGTTGAACACTGAAGCTTTCTTT.

Notes on this clonotype: A much larger clone differs by one base, so this may be a read error. Written as DNA, the CDR3 is TGTGCCGGCAGCTCGTTAGCGGGAGTTGGCACCGGGGAGCTGTTTTTT. Protein sequence: CAGSSLAGVGTGELFF. This chain uses TRBV7-6 with TRBJ2-2, with 9 bases that match TRBD2. This CDR3 is built from 16 residues. Germline V CDR1 and CDR2: SGHVS, FNYEAQ.

This clonotype was counted ten times or more. The rearrangement uses TRBV27 and TRBJ1-5; D might be TRBD1 (5 bases). Trimming pared 1 base from V and 4 bases from J, leaving 14 bases between. Germline CDR1 MNHEY, CDR2 SMNVEV (reference sequence). There are 16 residues in the CDR3. CDR3 coding DNA: TGTGCCAGCAGTTTATTGGGCGACAGCAGTAATCAGCCCCAGCATTTT. Encoded protein: CASSLLGDSSNQPQHF.

This clonotype was seen many times. The chain has TRBV3-1 and TRBJ1-4; D is perhaps TRBD1 (5 bases). The CDR3 is made up of 16 amino acids. From germline, CDR1 is LGHDT and CDR2 YNNKEL (reference sequence). With 2 bases removed from V and 3 bases from J, the gap between germline ends came to 13 bases. CDR3 coding DNA: TGTGCCAGCAGCCAATATCCCGACAGTTCTAATGAAAAACTGTTTTTT. Translation: CASSQYPDSSNEKLFF.

Concerning this clonotype: One end of the junction does not line up with germline, which may come from a read error. The chain is built from TRBV4-3 and TRBJ2-3, with D possibly matching TRBD2 (6 bases). The V gene's germline CDR1 is LGHNA and CDR2 YSLEER. The CDR3 consists of 15 residues. CDR3 sequence: CASSQDGGVTDAQYF. As DNA, the CDR3 is TGCGCCAGCAGCCAAGATGGAGGGGTCACAGATGCGCAGTATTTT.

On this clonotype: A single base separates this from a much larger clone, so it may be a read error. The V call is TRBV6-5, the J call TRBJ2-3, with D perhaps matching TRBD2 (6 bases). CDR3 length: 14 amino acids. The germline CDR1 and CDR2 sequences are MNHEY and SVGAGI. CDR3 loop: CDSSSLAATDTQYF. The CDR3 coding sequence is TGTGACAGCAGTTCACTAGCTGCCACAGATACGCAGTATTTT.

Concerning this clonotype: It may be a read error: a sequence one base away is much more abundant. Since no conserved phenylalanine or tryptophan closes the CDR3, a read error is the likely cause. The chain employs TRBV6-2 or TRBV6-3 and TRBJ1-2; D uncertain. Germline lookup yields CDR1 MNHEY and CDR2 SVGEGT. This CDR3 is built from 12 residues. Trimming removed 6 bases at V and 5 bases at J, with 10 bases between. CDR3 in amino acids: CASSTGTYGYTS. In DNA form, the CDR3 reads TGTGCCAGCAGCACCGGAACGTATGGCTACACCTCC.

This chain uses TRBV7-9 with TRBJ1-1, with D maybe TRBD1 (6 bases). V dropped 1 base and J dropped 8 bases, with 11 bases sitting between them. CDR3 size: 13 residues. CDR1 and CDR2 from the germline V gene are SEHNR and FQNEAQ (reference sequence). DNA for the CDR3: TGTGCCAGCAGCTTAGAGACAGGCCCGGAAGCTTTCTTT. It codes for CASSLETGPEAFF.

This clonotype was detected only once. One base away lies a much larger clone, so this may be a sequencing read error. The chain employs TRBV9 and TRBJ2-7; D is possibly TRBD1 (6 bases). CDR3 length: 14 residues. CDR1 is SGDLS, CDR2 YYNGEE, per germline. Trimming shortened V by 6 bases and J by 5 bases, and 18 bases separated the two germline ends. Written as DNA, the CDR3 is TGTGCCAGCAACGGCAGGGGCCGTGAGGACGAGCAGTACTTC. Its protein product is CASNGRGREDEQYF.

On this clonotype: A much larger clonotype is one base distant, so this may be a read error. This chain connects TRBV5-6 to TRBJ2-6; D tentatively reads TRBD1 or TRBD2 (5 bases each). The CDR3 is 19 residues long. Germline lookup yields CDR1 SGHDT and CDR2 YYEEEE. CDR3 region: CACSGVERAGWTGANVLTF. CDR3 DNA: TGTGCCTGCAGCGGTGTGGAAAGGGCAGGGTGGACTGGGGCCAACGTCCTGACTTTC.

The V call is TRBV7-8, the J call TRBJ2-3; no definite D call. The length of the CDR3 is 15 residues. Looked up from germline, CDR1 is SGHVS and CDR2 is FQNEAQ. Trimming removed 4 bases at V and 0 bases at J, with 11 bases between. This chain's CDR3 is CASSSVRASTDTQYF. The CDR3 coding sequence is TGTGCCAGCAGCTCAGTAAGAGCTAGCACAGATACGCAGTATTTT.

This clonotype was counted many times. The chain recombines TRBV5-4 with TRBJ2-3; D is perhaps TRBD2 (7 bases). V was clipped by 4 bases and J by 5 bases, with 17 bases between them. This CDR3 comprises 15 residues. CDR1 SGHNT and CDR2 YYREEE come from the germline V gene (reference sequence). DNA of the CDR3: TGTGCCAGCAGCCTCGCGGGGGCTAGCGGAGATACGCAGTATTTT. Amino acid sequence: CASSLAGASGDTQYF.